These 27 T cell receptor beta chains came from one sample sequenced in a study of beta chain features in type 1 diabetes. Every bit of the isolated RNA underwent reverse transcription, so sequencing read expressed TCRB transcripts. TCRdb's copy holds only in-frame clones and misses some; the assay was immunoSEQ multiplex PCR. The repertoire has roughly 730,000 clones, about an eighth of them found once; the top ten carry around 0.022%. Their antigens are not known. General study results and limits: Among patients with Type 1 diabetes, TCRB CDR3s were moderately but significantly shorter in every one of the four CD4+ subsets.

The sample taken for sequencing was naive CD4+ T cells from blood. These receptors came from a young man with type 1 diabetes.

V gene TRBV9 combines with J gene TRBJ1-2, with D hard to call. Trimming left V 0 bases short and J 8 bases short, with 11 bases between. The length of the CDR3 is 13 residues. Germline values: CDR1 SGDLS, CDR2 YYNGEE. This CDR3 is CASSVAQPGGYTF. In DNA, the CDR3 is TGTGCCAGCAGCGTAGCACAACCGGGGGGCTACACCTTC.

This clone was seen a handful of times. V usage is TRBV6-5 and J usage is TRBJ2-4; 7 bases fit TRBD1. V lost 6 bases to trimming and J lost 6 bases; unmatched junction nucleotides: 8. This CDR3 has 14 residues. Germline V gene lookup returns CDR1 MNHEY and CDR2 SVGAGI. Written as DNA, the CDR3 is TGTGCCAGCAGCCGGGACAGTGTGGGAAACATTCAGTACTTC. This gives the protein CASSRDSVGNIQYF.

This chain links TRBV11-3 with TRBJ2-1, with 9 bases that match TRBD1. The CDR3 extends over 14 amino acids. The germline CDR1 and CDR2 sequences are SGHNT and YENEEA. Germline trimming cut 5 bases from V and 4 bases from J; bases unmatched to any gene: 3. CDR3 region: CASSPGQGYNEQFF. DNA for the CDR3: TGTGCCAGCAGCCCGGGACAGGGATACAATGAGCAGTTCTTC.

The chain is built from TRBV6-5 and TRBJ1-6, with a possible D match to TRBD1 (5 bases). The CDR3 sequence is 12 residues long. V was shortened by 6 bases and J by 8 bases, with 8 bases between the two germline ends. CDR1 and CDR2 from the germline V gene are MNHEY and SVGAGI. The CDR3 sequence is CASSRTHSPLHF. CDR3 coding DNA: TGTGCCAGCAGCCGGACACATTCACCCCTCCACTTT.

The chain links TRBV7-9 to TRBJ1-6; maybe TRBD1 (6 bases). Germline V gene sequence: CDR1 SEHNR, CDR2 FQNEAQ (reference sequence). V dropped 7 bases and J dropped 7 bases, with 14 bases sitting between them. The CDR3 length is 14 residues. The CDR3, as DNA: TGTGCCAGCATCCTACAGGGTGCCAATTCACCCCTCCACTTT. Amino acid sequence: CASILQGANSPLHF.

This chain joins TRBV30 and TRBJ1-1; D gene ambiguous. This CDR3 region has 13 residues. The V and J ends lost 4 bases and 12 bases respectively, with 21 bases between them. Per germline, CDR1 GTSNPN and CDR2 SVGIG (reference sequence). Here the CDR3 DNA reads TGTGCCTGGACCGGGGAGGGTCCTGCCTTTTCTTTCTTT. It specifies CAWTGEGPAFSFF.

In regard to this clone: This sample includes further DNA sequences coding for the same CDR3. V is TRBV25-1 and J is TRBJ1-4, with no clear D. This CDR3 contains 12 residues. Per germline, CDR1 MGHDK and CDR2 SYGVNS. Trimming took off 4 bases at V and 2 bases at J, with 2 bases between the two ends. The CDR3 DNA reads as TGTGCCAGCAGTGCGACTAATGAAAAACTGTTTTTT. Translation gives CASSATNEKLFF.

The chain couples TRBV4-1 to TRBJ2-7, with D perhaps matching TRBD2 (5 bases). CDR3 length: 11 amino acids. V lost 4 bases and J 6 bases, leaving 7 bases between the germline ends. Per germline, CDR1 MGHRA and CDR2 YSYEKL. CDR3 nucleotide sequence: TGCGCCAGCAGCCGTCGGGGCGAGCAGTACTTC. The encoded protein is CASSRRGEQYF.

The CDR3 reads CATSRPPGAWTQETQYF. The CDR3 coding sequence is TGTGCCACCAGCAGACCACCAGGGGCCTGGACCCAAGAGACCCAGTACTTC. J is TRBJ2-5 and V is TRBV15; TRBD1 is a possible D gene (6 bases). Germline V CDR1 and CDR2: LNHNV, YYDKDF (reference sequence). The CDR3 runs 17 residues. V gave up 2 bases and J gave up 1 base, with 17 bases separating them.

This chain joins TRBV6-5 and TRBJ2-3; either TRBD1 or TRBD2 may supply D (5 bases each). This CDR3 is 15 amino acids long. Germline V gene sequence: CDR1 MNHEY, CDR2 SVGAGI. Trimming pared 7 bases from V and 4 bases from J, leaving 18 bases between. In DNA, the CDR3 is TGTGCCAGCACCGAGGGACCAGCCCCCTCAGATACGCAGTATTTT. It translates to CASTEGPAPSDTQYF.

V and J are TRBV10-3 and TRBJ1-2; 9 bases map to TRBD1. Germline assignment: CDR1 ENHRY and CDR2 SYGVKD. This CDR3 spans 14 amino acids. The V segment lost 6 bases and the J segment 3 bases; nucleotides outside the gene matches: 5. CDR3 residues: CAISPQGAHYGYTF. DNA of the CDR3: TGTGCCATCAGCCCACAGGGGGCCCACTATGGCTACACCTTC.

This clone was counted between two and nine times. This chain links TRBV7-9 with TRBJ2-7; the D gene is possibly TRBD1 (5 bases). The CDR3 has 13 amino acids. Germline lookup yields CDR1 SEHNR and CDR2 FQNEAQ (reference sequence). V was clipped by 1 base and J by 7 bases, with 11 bases between them. Here the CDR3 DNA reads TGTGCCAGCAGCTTAGGGGCAGGGTATGAGCAGTACTTC. Translating it yields CASSLGAGYEQYF.

J is TRBJ1-1 and V is TRBV7-3, with no clear D. Looked up from germline, CDR1 is SGHTA and CDR2 is FQGTGA. The CDR3 spans 15 residues. V was cut by 0 bases and J by 4 bases, with 12 bases left in between. As DNA, the CDR3 is TGTGCCAGCAGCTTAACCCCTACCTCTGGCACTGAAGCTTTCTTT. As protein: CASSLTPTSGTEAFF.

The chain recombines TRBV30 with TRBJ1-5; D not certain. This CDR3 has 11 amino acids. Germline V lookup: CDR1 GTSNPN, CDR2 SVGIG (reference sequence). V was trimmed by 0 bases and J by 12 bases, leaving 9 bases between them. This CDR3 reads CAWSVQGRQHF. CDR3 sequence (DNA): TGTGCCTGGAGTGTACAAGGACGCCAGCATTTT.

This clone was seen a handful of times. V gene TRBV29-1 combines with J gene TRBJ2-1; D gene ambiguous. The CDR3 has 15 residues. Trimming shortened V by 4 bases and J by 0 bases, and 13 bases separated the two germline ends. From germline, CDR1 is SQVTM and CDR2 ANQGSEA. The CDR3 region is CSVVAGYSSYNEQFF. The CDR3 DNA sequence: TGCAGCGTTGTGGCAGGTTATAGCTCCTACAATGAGCAGTTCTTC.

This clone was picked up a small number of times. The rearrangement joins TRBV7-9 to TRBJ1-2; no clear D. V was trimmed by 11 bases and J by 8 bases, leaving 12 bases between them. CDR1 SEHNR and CDR2 FQNEAQ come from the germline V gene (reference sequence). The length of the CDR3 is 10 residues. The CDR3 region has the DNA TGTGCCGTGGATTTGGGAGGCTACACCTTC. Its translation is CAVDLGGYTF.

The V gene is TRBV27, the J gene TRBJ2-5, with 7 bases lining up with TRBD2. Trimming removed 6 bases from V and 5 bases from J; junction bases left unmatched: 3. The CDR3 totals 12 residues. Germline CDR1 reads MNHEY; CDR2 reads SMNVEV (reference sequence). The CDR3 reads CASRGGSETQYF. For the CDR3, the DNA is TGTGCCAGCAGGGGAGGGAGTGAGACCCAGTACTTC.

The CDR3 region has the DNA TGTGCCAGCATCGAATCAAAGACAGGCCTGAAGGAGACCCAGTACTTC. Translating gives CASIESKTGLKETQYF. The chain joins TRBV7-9 to TRBJ2-5; tentatively, D is TRBD1 (6 bases). Trimming removed 7 bases at V and 5 bases at J, with 23 bases between. The CDR3 runs 16 residues. The V gene's germline CDR1 is SEHNR and CDR2 FQNEAQ (reference sequence).

This clone was picked up a small number of times. The V call is TRBV29-1, the J call TRBJ1-3, with no clear D. The CDR3 totals 13 residues. The germline CDR1 and CDR2 sequences are SQVTM and ANQGSEA. Trimming took 7 bases from V and 0 from J, leaving 10 bases between them. The CDR3 reads CSAHLTSGNTIYF. The CDR3 DNA reads as TGCAGCGCCCACCTTACCTCTGGAAACACCATATATTTT. Supplemented by reference TRBV29-1 and TRBJ1-3, the full variable domain reads SAVISQKPSRDICQRGTSLTIQCQVDSQVTMMFWYRQQPGQSLTLIATANQGSEATYESGFVIDKFPISRPNLTFSTLTVSNMSPEDSSIYLCSAHLTSGNTIYFGEGSWLTVV.

This clone was observed a handful of times. The rearrangement links TRBV5-8 to TRBJ2-5; D might be TRBD1 (6 bases). Germline CDR1 SGHTS, CDR2 YDEGEE. CDR3 length: 14 amino acids. Trimming stripped 4 bases from V and 7 bases from J, with 17 bases between. The chain's CDR3 is CASSPGTPSGTQYF. Here the CDR3 DNA reads TGTGCCAGCAGCCCCGGGACACCCTCAGGGACCCAGTACTTC.

The gene calls are TRBV30 and TRBJ1-1; D might be TRBD1 (5 bases). CDR1 GTSNPN and CDR2 SVGIG come from the germline V gene (reference sequence). The CDR3 spans 11 residues. The V end was cut by 1 base, the J end by 11 bases, with 11 bases between. CDR3 in amino acids: CAWSGVGEAFF. The CDR3 DNA sequence: TGTGCCTGGAGTGGGGTAGGGGAGGCTTTCTTT.

The chain is built from TRBV4-2 and TRBJ2-1, with TRBD2 matching over 16 bases. This CDR3 region has 21 residues. Germline V gene data show CDR1 as LGHNA and CDR2 as YNFKEQ. With V trimmed by 1 base and J by 8 bases, 17 bases remained unmatched. In DNA, the CDR3 is TGTGCCAGCAGCCAAGTGGATATAGGGACTAGCGGGGGGGCCGCTGTGGATGAGCAGTTCTTC. Translating it yields CASSQVDIGTSGGAAVDEQFF.

This clone was seen only a few times. V and J are TRBV5-6 and TRBJ1-1; no reliable D call. The CDR3 covers 11 residues. Trimming took 5 bases from V and 0 from J, leaving 2 bases between them. Germline V gene lookup returns CDR1 SGHDT and CDR2 YYEEEE. The CDR3 here is CASSVNTEAFF. The CDR3 DNA reads as TGTGCCAGCAGTGTGAACACTGAAGCTTTCTTT. Full variable domain (outside the CDR3, taken from reference TRBV5-6 and TRBJ1-1): DAGVTQSPTHLIKTRGQQVTLRCSPKSGHDTVSWYQQALGQGPQFIFQYYEEEERQRGNFPDRFSGHQFPNYSSELNVNALLLGDSALYLCASSVNTEAFFGQGTRLTVV.

V usage is TRBV30 and J usage is TRBJ1-2; D unclear. The CDR3 length is 13 residues. Germline V gene sequence: CDR1 GTSNPN, CDR2 SVGIG (reference sequence). V lost 1 base and J lost 10, with 16 bases in between. The CDR3 region is CAWSDGIAGSYTF. As DNA, the CDR3 is TGTGCCTGGAGTGACGGGATTGCGGGATCCTACACCTTC.

This clone has more than one count but fewer than ten. The chain combines TRBV9 with TRBJ1-2; D may be TRBD1 (6 bases). CDR1 is SGDLS, CDR2 YYNGEE, per germline. The V end was cut by 0 bases, the J end by 10 bases, with 13 bases between. The CDR3 runs 13 residues. CDR3 in amino acids: CASSVGQEADYTF. The CDR3 DNA reads as TGTGCCAGCAGCGTAGGACAGGAGGCGGACTACACCTTC.

The chain is built from TRBV30 and TRBJ2-3; a possible D gene is TRBD2 (7 bases). CDR3 length: 13 amino acids. Germline CDR1 and CDR2: GTSNPN and SVGIG (reference sequence). V was trimmed by 4 bases and J by 2 bases, leaving 10 bases between them. In DNA form, the CDR3 reads TGTGCCTGGAATGCGGGGGCCACAGATACGCAGTATTTT. Translating it yields CAWNAGATDTQYF.

This clone was recorded a few times. The chain employs TRBV30 and TRBJ2-6; D not certain. V was pared by 2 bases and J by 0 bases, with 2 bases between. In germline, CDR1 is GTSNPN, CDR2 SVGIG (reference sequence). There are 13 residues in the CDR3. The CDR3 sequence: CAWSSSGANVLTF. CDR3 bases: TGTGCCTGGAGTTCCTCTGGGGCCAACGTCCTGACTTTC.